This paragraph covers one TCR beta chain sequence. Its antigen has not been determined. Nothing much larger sits one base from this clone, and base qualities are not available. The data derive from a study of cytomegalovirus exposure and HLA in healthy donors (dated by TCRdb to about 2017). About the study as a whole: In an earlier analysis of roughly 590 of the donors, 276 Gb of sequence data and approximately 120 million unique TCR beta sequences from roughly 190 million T cells were reported. Around 300 gigabases of sequencing data and 70 million to 85 million unique TCR sequences were included in an early release covering several hundred HLA-typed donors. Of the 300 to 450 genotyped donors, around 81% fell in the genetic ancestry cluster associated with self-reported Caucasian donors. The study aimed to test whether signatures of past pathogen exposure could be identified by cataloging public T cell receptors. The study used immunosequencing to profile the T cell repertoires of about 670 subjects and linked those repertoires to cytomegalovirus serostatus. A separate validation cohort of roughly 120 different subjects was used in addition to the roughly 670-subject first cohort. High-throughput TCR immunosequencing, statistical association of individual TCRs with disease status, and machine learning were combined to predict cytomegalovirus infection status. In a later analysis, previously published TCR beta repertoires from hundreds of donors were re-analyzed and high-resolution HLA genotyping was added so that TCR occurrence patterns could be studied. Rather than drawing on any new phenotypic data, the later analysis identified candidate immune exposures from TCR beta sequences and the way those sequences occurred across donors. An earlier analysis of roughly 580 of the donors used high-throughput TCR beta sequencing to judge whether each TCR beta V gene segment behaved as functional or pseudogenic. Donor age, sex, ethnicity and CMV serostatus were collected together with the repertoire data. A later genetic analysis took genome-wide SNP genotypes for about 55% of the roughly 700 donors and used that subset as a discovery cohort. Every repertoire in the discovery cohort had been generated on one and the same sequencing platform. Both class I and class II loci were covered by HLA typing, at four-digit resolution. Typing coverage differed by locus: A, B, C, DRB1 and DQB1 were typed in about 620-640 donors, DQA1 in roughly 500, DPA1 in some 610, and DPB1 in approximately 450. Several DR-DQ haplotypes were handled as single units for association and clustering because linkage in the cohort was strong. Across some 400 genotyped donors of the cohort, an average of roughly 230,000 unique TCR beta nucleotide sequences per donor were sequenced, and roughly 17% of those sequences were non-productive.

V loses 2 bases of germline sequence and J loses 5 bases, and the interval between the two ends is 21 bases. Taken from cysteine to phenylalanine, the CDR3 has 17 residues. The CDR3 DNA has 51 bases and is translated from base 1. Overall study results and their limits: In an earlier analysis of some 640 of the donors, most TCR beta V segments were observed in productive rearrangements about 90% or about 30% of the time, broadly matching IMGT annotations. CMV serostatus was the only immune exposure information available for the cohort. Only TCR beta chains were sequenced in this cohort, and the absence of alpha or paired-chain data limited detectable features. A later analysis associated 16,951 TCR beta sequences with specific HLA alleles at a false discovery rate of 0.05. Presence/absence analyses assumed roughly uniform sequencing depth across donors, an assumption that may not hold. A further reported finding was that TCR beta sequences accurately predicted the HLA-A and HLA-B alleles for most subjects in the first cohort. Because counts were too low, roughly 17 rarely observed V segments, including chromosome 9 orphons, were left out of the earlier analysis of 500 to 650 of the donors. Most TCR sequences were observed very rarely across donors, whereas some public TCRs were present in many individuals. A later analysis reported that several top co-occurrence clusters appeared linked to parvovirus B19, influenza, CMV and Epstein-Barr virus. HLA typing was unavailable for some donors at each locus, so association tests used only the typed subset. A total of fewer than 200 TCR beta chains were listed by the study as associated with cytomegalovirus. Compared with equally common non-associated chains, HLA-associated TCR beta chains in a later analysis were more clonally expanded and had lower generation probabilities. Correlated functional status among segregating V segments might reflect linkage disequilibrium, but an unknown experimental factor could not be ruled out. V-gene and J-gene trimming of TCR beta chains was associated with a missense DCLRE1C variant in a later genetic analysis, and the association was replicated in an independent cohort. In vitro tests confirmed that three of the cytomegalovirus-associated TCR beta chains recognize cytomegalovirus antigens. In a later genetic analysis, fewer N-insertions in productive TCRs were reported among donors in an Asian-associated ancestry cluster than the roughly 700-donor mean. The classifier was reported to diagnose cytomegalovirus status with high specificity and sensitivity in both the original and validation cohorts. A later analysis found that most CMV-associated TCR beta chains appeared HLA-restricted, with HLA associations seemingly driven largely by CMV exposure. A cluster of highly shared sequence variants was judged likely to represent a technical artifact of the sequencing pipeline. Because the 87-base-pair reads could not distinguish some IMGT-functional V segments, including TRBV6-2 and TRBV6-3, those segments were excluded. According to a later analysis, TCR association rates differed among HLA loci, with DRB1 alleles showing the most associated TCRs and HLA-C alleles showing the fewest. According to the authors, the approach could potentially be generalized to other disease states and immunological phenotypes. Strong co-occurrence of HLA alleles, especially DR and DQ, made assigning TCR associations to individual alleles difficult.

The cohort was made up of roughly 670 healthy bone marrow donors. All cohort members were sampled while nominally healthy, although unrecorded immune exposures were likely present. The donor was CMV seronegative and was included in the group of hundreds of seronegative cohort members. A peripheral blood sample was collected from each donor, and TCR beta sequencing was performed on peripheral blood mononuclear cells. The Qiagen DNeasy Blood Extraction Kit was used to extract genomic DNA from the blood cell samples. To prepare the library, the immunoSEQ multiplex PCR assay was applied. A mixture of 60 forward primers for TCR Vbeta segments and 13 reverse primers for TCR Jbeta segments was used in the multiplex PCR. Amplification of the CDR3 region of rearranged TCR beta genes was performed with a multiplex PCR assay on genomic DNA. On the Illumina HiSeq System, the amplified TCR beta libraries were sequenced as 87-base-pair reads. The study's own analysis went as follows. In a later analysis, tens of millions of unique TCR beta chains were counted across the approximately 620 repertoires, and some 10 million of these chains were shared by at least two donors. To remove PCR and sequencing errors, raw reads were error-corrected and collapsed into unique sequences using a nearest-neighbor algorithm that merged closely related sequences. Alignment of CDR3 sequences to IMGT reference sequences was used to assign V, D and J gene segments. For a sequence to be retained, a match of at least six nucleotides was required to both a V gene segment and a J gene segment. Rearrangements were classified as productive when the CDR3 lacked stop codons and remained in frame with V and J, and all other rearrangements were classified as non-productive. Following IMGT convention, CDR3 was defined as the stretch from the second conserved V-encoded cysteine to the conserved J-encoded phenylalanine. The earlier analysis of about 610 of the donors excluded sequences that lacked an unambiguous match to a single V gene segment. An earlier analysis of several hundred of the donors called V segments functional above 56.7% productive rearrangements and segregating when the between-donor standard deviation exceeded 5%. A statistical classification framework was developed to diagnose cytomegalovirus status using the catalog of TCR beta chain sequences. In a later analysis, V and J genes were assigned by comparing TCR nucleotide sequences against IMGT/GENE-DB human TR gene sequences. The TCRdist pipeline was used in a later analysis to assign CDR3 sequences and most-parsimonious VDJ recombination scenarios. In a later analysis, each TCR beta chain was defined by its CDR3 amino acid sequence together with its V-gene family, and reads without a unique V-gene family were excluded. In a later analysis, fewer than 600 highly shared, low-generation-probability nucleotide sequences were removed to address suspected cross-contamination and a sequencing artifact. In a later analysis, a clonal expansion index was calculated for each public chain from normalized within-repertoire ranks of inferred template counts. Generation probabilities in a later analysis came from a VDJ recombination model fitted to out-of-frame rearrangements, and those results were checked against IGoR. Hypergeometric tests were used in a later analysis to score TCR-TCR, TCR-HLA and TCR-CMV co-occurrence, with a repertoire-size bias correction applied to the TCR pairs. False discovery rates were estimated in a later analysis by permuting HLA or CMV assignments 20 times. A later analysis grouped co-occurring TCRs with DBSCAN, adding TCRdist sequence similarity when clustering within HLA-allele-positive subsets. Repertoires with fewer than 30,000 or more than 120,000 public chains, plus five repertoires with anomalous nucleotide sharing, were excluded from co-occurrence clustering. The immuneACCESS repertoire file appears here via TCRdb, limited to in-frame rearrangements. These files lack a portion of the clones; in checked studies, under half of the deficit traces to unresolved V genes, and the cause of the others is not known. V, J and clone size are those of that table, while D and trimming were read from the DNA. This sample lists about 41,000 clones; roughly 80% were detected once. About 2.5% of the sample is taken by the ten largest.

The sequenced material came from PBMCs. This receptor was identified in a man aged 50-60 years in good health and CMV-seronegative. The V gene is TRBV23-1 and the J gene is TRBJ2-5; TRBD1 is possibly the D segment (5 matching bases). TRBV23-1 counts as an open reading frame of uncertain function. The encoded CDR3 is CASSQTGKQVPTETQYF. DNA sequence: TGCGCCAGCAGTCAAACAGGCAAGCAAGTCCCCACGGAGACCCAGTACTTC.